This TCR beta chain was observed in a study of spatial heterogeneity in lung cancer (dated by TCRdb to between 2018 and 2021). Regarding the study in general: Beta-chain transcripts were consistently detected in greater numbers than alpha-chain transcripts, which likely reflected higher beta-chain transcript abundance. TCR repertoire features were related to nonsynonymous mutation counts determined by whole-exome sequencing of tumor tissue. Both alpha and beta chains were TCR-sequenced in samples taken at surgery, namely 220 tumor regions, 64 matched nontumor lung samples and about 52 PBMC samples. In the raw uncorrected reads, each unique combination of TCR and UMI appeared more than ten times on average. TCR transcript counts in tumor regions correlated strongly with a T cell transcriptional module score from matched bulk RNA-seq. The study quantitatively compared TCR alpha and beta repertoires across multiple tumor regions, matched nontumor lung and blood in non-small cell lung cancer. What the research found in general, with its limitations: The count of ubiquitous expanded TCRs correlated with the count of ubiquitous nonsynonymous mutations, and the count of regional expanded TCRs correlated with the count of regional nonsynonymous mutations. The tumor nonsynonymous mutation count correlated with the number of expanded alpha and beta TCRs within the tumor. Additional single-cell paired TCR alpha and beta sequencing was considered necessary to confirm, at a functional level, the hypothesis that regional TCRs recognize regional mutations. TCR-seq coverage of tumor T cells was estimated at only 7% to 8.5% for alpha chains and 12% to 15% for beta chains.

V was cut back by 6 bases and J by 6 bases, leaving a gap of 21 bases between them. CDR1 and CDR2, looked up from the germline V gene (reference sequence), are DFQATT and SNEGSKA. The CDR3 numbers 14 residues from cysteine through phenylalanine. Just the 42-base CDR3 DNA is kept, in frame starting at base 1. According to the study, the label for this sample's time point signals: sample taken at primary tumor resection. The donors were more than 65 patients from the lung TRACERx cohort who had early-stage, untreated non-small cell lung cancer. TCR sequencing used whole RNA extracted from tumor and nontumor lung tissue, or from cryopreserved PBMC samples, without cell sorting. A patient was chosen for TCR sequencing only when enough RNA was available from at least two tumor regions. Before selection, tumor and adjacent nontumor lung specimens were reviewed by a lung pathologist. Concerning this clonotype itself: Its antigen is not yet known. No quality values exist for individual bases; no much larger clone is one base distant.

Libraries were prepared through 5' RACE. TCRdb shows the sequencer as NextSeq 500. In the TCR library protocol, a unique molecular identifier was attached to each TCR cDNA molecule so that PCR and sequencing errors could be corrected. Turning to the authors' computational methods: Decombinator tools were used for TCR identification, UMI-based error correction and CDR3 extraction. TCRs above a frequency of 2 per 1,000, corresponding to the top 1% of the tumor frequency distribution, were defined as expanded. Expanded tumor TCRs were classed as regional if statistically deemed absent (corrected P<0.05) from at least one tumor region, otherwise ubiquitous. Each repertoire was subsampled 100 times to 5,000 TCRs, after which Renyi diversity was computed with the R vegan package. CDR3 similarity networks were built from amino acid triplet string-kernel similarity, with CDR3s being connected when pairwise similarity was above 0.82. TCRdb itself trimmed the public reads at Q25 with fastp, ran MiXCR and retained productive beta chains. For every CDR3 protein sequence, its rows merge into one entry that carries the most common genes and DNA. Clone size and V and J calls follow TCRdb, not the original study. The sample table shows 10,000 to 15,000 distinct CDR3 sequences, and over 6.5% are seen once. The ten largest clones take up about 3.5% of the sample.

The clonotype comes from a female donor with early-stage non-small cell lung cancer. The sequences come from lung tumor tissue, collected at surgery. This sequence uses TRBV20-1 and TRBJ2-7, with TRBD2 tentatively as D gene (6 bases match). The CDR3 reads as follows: CSASTVGGASEQYF. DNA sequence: TGCAGTGCCAGCACTGTGGGCGGGGCCTCCGAGCAGTACTTC.